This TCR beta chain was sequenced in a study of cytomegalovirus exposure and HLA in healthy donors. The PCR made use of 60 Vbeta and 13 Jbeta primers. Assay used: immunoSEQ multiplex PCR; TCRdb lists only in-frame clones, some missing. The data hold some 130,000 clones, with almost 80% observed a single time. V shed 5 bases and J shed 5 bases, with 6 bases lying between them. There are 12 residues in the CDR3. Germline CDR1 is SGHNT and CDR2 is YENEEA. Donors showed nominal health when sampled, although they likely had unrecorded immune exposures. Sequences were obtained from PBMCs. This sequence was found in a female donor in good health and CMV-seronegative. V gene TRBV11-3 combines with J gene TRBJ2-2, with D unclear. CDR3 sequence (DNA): TGTGCCAGCAGCCCACAAACCGGGGAGCTGTTTTTT. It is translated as CASSPQTGELFF.